This T cell receptor (beta chain) was identified in a study of T-cell memory formation after mild COVID-19. Across the whole study: Largely, TCR clusters stayed within a single donor. Whole-study findings and limits: The CD4+ clones that contracted clustered mainly within CM and EM, and the CD8+ clones concentrated in EMRA. Clones shrinking from day 15 to 85 showed even CD4/CD8 mixes; later expanders tilted CD4+. Cross-reactive memory apparently joined, as some responding clones appeared in pre-infection memory.

TCRdb reprocessed the 5' RACE reads with MiXCR, giving one entry per CDR3 protein. Found here are about 560,000 distinct CDR3 sequences, roughly 21% of them singletons; the top ten hold 7.5% to 9.5%. This clonotype was picked up a small number of times. Antigen: not known. Germline-derived CDR1 and CDR2 are DFQATT and SNEGSKA (reference sequence). The CDR3 sequence is 15 residues long. Trimming took off 2 bases at V and 4 bases at J, with 15 bases between the two ends. The TCR was taken from an adult woman who had mild COVID-19 (a few samples of this study predate the infection). Cell type and time point are not known. Material: PBMCs or a T cell subset sorted from them (not recorded which). The chain carries TRBV20-1 and TRBJ1-5, with D possibly TRBD1 on 5 matching bases. The CDR3 nucleotides are TGCAGTGCTAGATGGGGCGGGCCGAGGAATCAGCCCCAGCATTTT. Translated, it gives CSARWGGPRNQPQHF.